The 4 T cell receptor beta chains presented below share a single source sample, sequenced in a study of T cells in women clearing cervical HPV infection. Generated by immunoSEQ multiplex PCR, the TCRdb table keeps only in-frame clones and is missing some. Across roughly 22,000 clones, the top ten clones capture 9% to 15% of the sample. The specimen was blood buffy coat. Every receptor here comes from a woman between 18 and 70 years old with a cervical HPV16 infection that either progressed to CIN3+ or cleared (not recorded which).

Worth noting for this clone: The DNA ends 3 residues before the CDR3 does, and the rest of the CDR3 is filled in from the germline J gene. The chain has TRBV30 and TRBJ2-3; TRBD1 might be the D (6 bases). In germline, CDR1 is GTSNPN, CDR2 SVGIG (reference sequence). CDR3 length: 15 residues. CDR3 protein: CAWSVGGQAQETQYF. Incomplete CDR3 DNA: TGTGCCTGGAGTGTAGGGGGTCAGGCCCAAGAGACG.

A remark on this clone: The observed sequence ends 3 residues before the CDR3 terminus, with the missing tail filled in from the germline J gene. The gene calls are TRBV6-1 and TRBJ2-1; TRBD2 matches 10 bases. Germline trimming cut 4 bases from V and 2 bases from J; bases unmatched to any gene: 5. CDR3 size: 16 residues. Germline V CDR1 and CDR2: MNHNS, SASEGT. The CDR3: CASSGLAGVAYNEQFF. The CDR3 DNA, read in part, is TGTGCCAGCAGTGGGCTAGCGGGAGTCGCCTACAATGAG.

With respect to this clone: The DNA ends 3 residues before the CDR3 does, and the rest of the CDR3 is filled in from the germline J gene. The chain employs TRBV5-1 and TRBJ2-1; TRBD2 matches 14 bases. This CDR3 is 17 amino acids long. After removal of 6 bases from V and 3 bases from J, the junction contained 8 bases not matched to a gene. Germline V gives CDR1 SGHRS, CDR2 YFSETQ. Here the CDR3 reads CASTHQGLAGVYNEQFF. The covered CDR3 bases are TGCGCCAGCACCCACCAGGGACTAGCGGGAGTCTACAATGAG.

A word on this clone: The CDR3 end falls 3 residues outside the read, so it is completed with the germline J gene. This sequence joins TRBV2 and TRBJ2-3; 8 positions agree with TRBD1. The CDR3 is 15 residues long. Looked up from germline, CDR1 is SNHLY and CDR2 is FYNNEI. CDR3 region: CASSDPGQGVQPQYF. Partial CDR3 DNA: TGTGCCAGCAGTGATCCAGGACAGGGAGTTCAGCCG.